The text below deals with one T cell receptor beta chain. Its recognized antigen is unknown. No qualities accompany the bases; no much larger clone lies one base away. The time point label here, explained by the study, means: baseline before first vaccination. Vaccinee samples were obtained from the UK trials COV001 and COV002, which included a single-blind randomized controlled phase 2/3 trial of AZD1222 (ChAdOx1 nCoV-19) in healthy adults. Trial participant PBMC samples were collected at day 0 and day 28 after the second dose for TCRbeta chain sequencing. This sample stems from a study of T cell responses to AZD1222 COVID-19 vaccine (dated by TCRdb to the early 2020s). Context from the whole study: AZD1222 recipients with second doses at about 4 weeks or about 12 weeks were pooled, because spike-specific TCR depth and breadth did not differ between schedules. A total of 230 or so trial participants underwent TCR sequencing, of whom 207 received two doses of AZD1222 and about 25 received two doses of the MenACWY control vaccine. Trial participants were enrolled by age into 18-55, 56-69 and 70-plus year subgroups, with roughly 150, 30 and 60 TCR-sequenced participants respectively.

CDR1 MGHRA and CDR2 YSYEKL are derived from the germline V gene. The CDR3 has 17 amino acids, counting the end cysteine and phenylalanine. Just the 51-base CDR3 DNA is kept, in frame starting at base 1. V lost 0 bases and J lost 0 bases; the stretch between them is 9 bases long. Study-level results and caveats: Participants were mostly white British and included more females than males, and it was suggested by the authors that clonal diversity may have been underestimated. The 56-69-year group was small, and its depth increase did not reach significance, likely because of low power. Because no day 14 peak-response samples were available, repertoires were characterized only after the peak T cell response. Vaccine-associated CD4 TCRs spanned the whole spike protein, with dominant responses in regions 160-218 and 743-854. After two AZD1222 doses, both the breadth and the depth of spike-specific TCRs were significantly higher than at day 0 and than in MenACWY recipients. Conclusions about previously exposed vaccinees are limited because only six or seven AZD1222 recipients were SARS-CoV-2 seropositive at baseline. Nearly half of unique spike-specific TCRs reportedly recognized epitopes outside regions mutated in the B.1.351 and B.1.1.7 variants.

The CDR3 regions of human TCRbeta chains were subjected to immunosequencing. The authors' pipeline ran thus. Repertoire TCRs were checked for matches against a reference library of SARS-CoV-2-specific TCRs that had been generated using the MIRA antigen-specificity platform. Breadth was defined as the fraction of unique TCRs that were SARS-CoV-2-associated, and depth was defined as the fraction of total T cells that were SARS-CoV-2-associated. Using the MIRA data, each spike-specific TCR was mapped to the spike region that the TCR reacts to and placed in a CD4 or CD8 class. Log10-transformed breadth and depth values were compared by one-way ANOVA with Sidak's multiple comparisons tests. Imported from immuneACCESS, the table was reduced by TCRdb to in-frame sequences with V and J called. These copies leave out some clones; in studies compared against another copy, an unresolved V gene accounts for under half, and the cause of the remainder is not known. The V and J calls and the clone size are those of that table, but D and trimming were determined from the DNA. The sample table holds fewer than 95,000 clones, of which around 87% were seen once. The leading ten clones occupy 31% of the sample.

The sequence was collected from an adult in good health. Recombination connected TRBV4-1 to TRBJ2-6, with no confident D gene call. The sample here was peripheral blood, taken on day 0 of AZD1222 vaccination. The base sequence is TGCGCCAGCAGCCAAGATCCGGTCATCTCTGGGGCCAACGTCCTGACTTTC. Its protein product is CASSQDPVISGANVLTF.